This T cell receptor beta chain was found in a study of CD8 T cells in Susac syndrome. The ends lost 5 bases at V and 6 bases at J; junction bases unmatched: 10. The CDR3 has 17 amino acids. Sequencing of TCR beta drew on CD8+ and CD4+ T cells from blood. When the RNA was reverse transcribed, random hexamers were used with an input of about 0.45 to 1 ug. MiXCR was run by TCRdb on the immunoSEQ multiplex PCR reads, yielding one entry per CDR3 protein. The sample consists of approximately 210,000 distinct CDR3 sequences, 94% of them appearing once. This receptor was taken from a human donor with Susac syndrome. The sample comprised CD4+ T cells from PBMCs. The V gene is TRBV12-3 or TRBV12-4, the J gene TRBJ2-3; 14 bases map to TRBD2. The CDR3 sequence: CASSLSFRLAGGDTQYF. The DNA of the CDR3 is TGTGCCAGCAGTCTTTCCTTCCGACTAGCGGGGGGGGATACGCAGTATTTT.